Presented here are 22 T cell receptor beta chains from one specimen sequenced in a study of blood T cell repertoires in COVID-19. Method: immunoSEQ multiplex PCR; TCRdb's copy keeps in-frame clones and lacks some. The data hold some 150,000 clones, with 85% to 90% observed a single time. Sequencing input: PBMCs or T cells enriched from blood (not recorded which). The receptor source for this set is a woman between 25 and 40 years old with acute COVID-19.

This chain uses TRBV9 with TRBJ1-4; perhaps TRBD1 as D (6 bases). The germline CDR1 and CDR2 sequences are SGDLS and YYNGEE. The V end lost 3 bases, the J end lost 8 bases, and 17 bases lay between the germline ends. CDR3 length: 15 residues. CDR3 in DNA: TGTGCCAGCAGCGCCTGGGGGGGGCGGAACGAAAAACTGTTTTTT. It is translated as CASSAWGGRNEKLFF.

CDR3 region: CASSLDSLYNEQFF. The DNA of the CDR3 is TGCGCCAGCAGCTTGGATTCCCTCTACAATGAGCAGTTCTTC. The chain couples TRBV5-1 to TRBJ2-1; D call uncertain. The V end was cut by 0 bases, the J end by 3 bases, with 7 bases between. Per the germline V gene, CDR1 is SGHRS and CDR2 is YFSETQ. The CDR3 is made up of 14 amino acids. The full variable domain, in which reference TRBV5-1 and TRBJ2-1 provide the parts outside the CDR3, is KAGVTQTPRYLIKTRGQQVTLSCSPISGHRSVSWYQQTPGQGLQFLFEYFSETQRNKGNFPGRFSGRQFSNSRSEMNVSTLELGDSALYLCASSLDSLYNEQFFGPGTRLTVL.

This clone was seen only a few times. This chain links TRBV4-3 with TRBJ1-1, with D unresolved. With 0 bases removed from V and 3 bases from J, the gap between germline ends came to 11 bases. The CDR3 sequence is 15 residues long. CDR1 and CDR2 (germline): LGHNA, YSLEER. In DNA form, the CDR3 reads TGCGCCAGCAGCCAAGAGTCGAGAGTAGACACTGAAGCTTTCTTT. Protein product: CASSQESRVDTEAFF.

The chain has TRBV19 and TRBJ1-2, with 7 bases matching TRBD1. The ends lost 0 bases at V and 7 bases at J; junction bases unmatched: 20. The CDR3 is 19 amino acids. CDR1 and CDR2 from the germline V gene are LNHDA and SQIVND (reference sequence). DNA of the CDR3: TGTGCCAGTAGTATAGATGCGGAATCTCCGACAGGGATCCGTGGTGGCTACACCTTC. The encoded protein is CASSIDAESPTGIRGGYTF. The full variable domain, with the rest looked up from reference TRBV19 and TRBJ1-2, is DGGITQSPKYLFRKEGQNVTLSCEQNLNHDAMYWYRQDPGQGLRLIYYSQIVNDFQKGDIAEGYSVSREKKESFPLTVTSAQKNPTAFYLCASSIDAESPTGIRGGYTFGSGTRLTVV.

This clone was observed a single time. The chain uses TRBV6-6 and TRBJ2-7; D unclear. The germline CDR1 and CDR2 sequences are MNHNY and SVGAGI (reference sequence). V gave up 2 bases and J gave up 1 base, with 15 bases separating them. This CDR3 is 16 amino acids long. The CDR3 sequence is CASSYVQSTKSYEQYF. The DNA of the CDR3 is TGTGCCAGCAGTTACGTTCAGTCAACTAAATCCTACGAGCAGTACTTC.

The V gene is TRBV7-2, the J gene TRBJ1-4; D possibly corresponds to TRBD1 (5 bases). The ends were cut back, 5 bases at V and 5 bases at J, with 15 bases in the middle. This CDR3 has 15 residues. The germline gives CDR1 SGHTA, CDR2 FQGNSA. The CDR3 nucleotides read TGTGCCAGCAGCCTGATGGGGCGGATAAATGAAAAACTGTTTTTT. Protein product: CASSLMGRINEKLFF.

V and J are TRBV9 and TRBJ1-1, with 7 bases fitting TRBD1. CDR1 and CDR2 (germline): SGDLS, YYNGEE. CDR3 length equals 15 residues. The junction had 10 bases not matched to a gene; V was cut back by 4 bases and J by 4 bases. The CDR3 coding sequence is TGTGCCAGCAGCCCGCGACAGGGCTCTGGCACTGAAGCTTTCTTT. This encodes CASSPRQGSGTEAFF.

J is TRBJ2-4 and V is TRBV19; D is undetermined. The CDR3 contains 18 residues. V shed 3 bases and J shed 0 bases, with 18 bases lying between them. The V gene's germline CDR1 is LNHDA and CDR2 SQIVND (reference sequence). This CDR3 is CASSIWLGGALAKNIQYF. CDR3 coding DNA: TGTGCCAGTAGTATTTGGCTTGGCGGAGCTCTAGCCAAAAACATTCAGTACTTC.

This chain links TRBV2 with TRBJ1-1; no clear D gene. V was clipped by 6 bases and J by 4 bases, with 18 bases between them. This CDR3 region has 15 residues. CDR1 SNHLY and CDR2 FYNNEI come from the germline V gene. The CDR3 bases are TGTGCCAGCAGGGAGGAAGGACCAGTAGGCACTGAAGCTTTCTTT. Residues: CASREEGPVGTEAFF.

The chain combines TRBV6-5 with TRBJ2-7; 8 nucleotides agree with TRBD1. In germline, CDR1 is MNHEY, CDR2 SVGAGI. V lost 6 bases to trimming and J lost 4 bases; unmatched junction nucleotides: 11. The CDR3 contains 15 residues. In DNA form, the CDR3 reads TGTGCCAGCAGGAAGCAGGGGGCGGATAATTACGAGCAGTACTTC. Encoded protein: CASRKQGADNYEQYF.

This chain uses TRBV4-3 with TRBJ1-4; D not resolved. Trimming took 4 bases from V and 0 from J, leaving 21 bases between them. Germline V CDR1 and CDR2: LGHNA, YSLEER. The CDR3 is 19 amino acids. For the CDR3, the DNA is TGCGCCAGCAGCCCCGGACTGAGCGTCCCCCTGGCAACTAATGAAAAACTGTTTTTT. It translates to CASSPGLSVPLATNEKLFF.

This clone was detected once. This chain links TRBV28 with TRBJ1-5; D gene ambiguous. The CDR3 has 12 amino acids. V lost 5 bases and J lost 6, with 8 bases in between. Germline V gene sequence: CDR1 MDHEN, CDR2 SYDVKM. CDR3 protein: CASSPRRQPQHF. Here the CDR3 DNA reads TGTGCCAGCAGTCCTCGTCGTCAGCCCCAGCATTTT.

The rearrangement uses TRBV27 and TRBJ1-2; 7 nucleotides agree with TRBD1. CDR1 and CDR2 (germline): MNHEY, SMNVEV (reference sequence). The CDR3 contains 14 residues. Trimming removed 8 bases from V and 5 bases from J; junction bases left unmatched: 11. The chain's CDR3 is CASGTTGPGYGYTF. DNA for the CDR3: TGTGCCAGCGGGACGACAGGGCCTGGATATGGCTACACCTTC.

The J gene is TRBJ1-4, the V gene TRBV10-3; the match to TRBD1 covers 7 bases. After removal of 3 bases from V and 8 bases from J, the junction contained 3 bases not matched to a gene. The CDR3 loop spans 13 amino acids. The V gene's germline CDR1 is ENHRY and CDR2 SYGVKD. The CDR3 sequence is CAISEQGREKLFF. Here the CDR3 DNA reads TGTGCCATCAGTGAACAGGGGAGGGAAAAACTGTTTTTT.

J is TRBJ1-1 and V is TRBV5-6, with 9 bases identical to TRBD1. The CDR3 loop spans 14 amino acids. Germline-derived CDR1 and CDR2 are SGHDT and YYEEEE. V lost 3 bases, J lost 4 bases, and 4 bases stayed unmatched. The CDR3 DNA reads as TGTGCCAGCAGCTGGGGGACAGGGCTCACTGAAGCTTTCTTT. Its translation: CASSWGTGLTEAFF.

The chain employs TRBV5-1 and TRBJ2-3; 10 nucleotides line up with TRBD1. V shed 2 bases, J shed 4 bases, and the junction held 1 base outside the gene matches. Germline lookup yields CDR1 SGHRS and CDR2 YFSETQ. This CDR3 has 14 residues. The CDR3 spells CASSFGQGADTQYF. In DNA, the CDR3 is TGCGCCAGCAGCTTTGGACAGGGGGCAGATACGCAGTATTTT.

This chain joins TRBV7-2 and TRBJ2-6; TRBD1 agrees at 8 bases. The germline CDR1 and CDR2 sequences are SGHTA and FQGNSA. V was pared by 1 base and J by 1 base, with 6 bases of the junction left unmatched. This CDR3 has 18 amino acids. The CDR3 DNA sequence: TGTGCCAGCAGCTTAGGGGGGACAGGTGCATCTGGGGCCAACGTCCTGACTTTC. It encodes CASSLGGTGASGANVLTF.

The CDR3 nucleotides are TGTGCCGGGGACAGACCTAACACTGAAGCTTTCTTT. Translating gives CAGDRPNTEAFF. This chain joins TRBV30 and TRBJ1-1; 7 nucleotides line up with TRBD1. CDR3 length: 12 amino acids. The V and J ends lost 8 bases and 2 bases, in that order; junction bases with no gene match: 5. The V gene's germline CDR1 is GTSNPN and CDR2 SVGIG (reference sequence).

V gene TRBV11-3 combines with J gene TRBJ1-2, with D possibly being TRBD1 (6 bases). V was clipped by 4 bases and J by 8 bases, with 29 bases between them. Germline loops: CDR1 SGHNT, CDR2 YENEEA. This CDR3 comprises 18 residues. CDR3 sequence reads: CASSSPPGAGLRTSGYTF. CDR3 nucleotide sequence: TGTGCCAGCAGCTCACCCCCAGGGGCCGGACTCCGGACGTCGGGCTACACCTTC.

The rearrangement uses TRBV9 and TRBJ2-3; possibly TRBD2 for D (6 bases). Trimming took 2 bases from V and 2 from J, leaving 9 bases between them. Germline loops: CDR1 SGDLS, CDR2 YYNGEE. The CDR3 is 14 residues long. The CDR3 protein is CASSVASVTDTQYF. CDR3 DNA: TGTGCCAGCAGCGTCGCTAGCGTCACAGATACGCAGTATTTT.

This clone was detected only a few times. V usage is TRBV10-3 and J usage is TRBJ2-1, with a tentative D call TRBD2 (6 bases). Trimming removed 9 bases at V and 0 bases at J, with 12 bases between. Germline CDR1 and CDR2: ENHRY and SYGVKD. The CDR3 spans 14 residues. CDR3 region: CAILAESSYNEQFF. The CDR3 DNA reads as TGTGCCATTTTAGCGGAGAGCTCCTACAATGAGCAGTTCTTC.

CDR3 amino acids: CASSSLFGSGAYNEQFF. In DNA, the CDR3 is TGTGCCAGCAGCTCACTTTTTGGCAGCGGGGCTTACAATGAGCAGTTCTTC. V gene TRBV7-2 combines with J gene TRBJ2-1, with 7 nucleotides matching TRBD2. CDR1 is SGHTA, CDR2 FQGNSA, per germline. The CDR3 consists of 17 residues. V shed 4 bases and J 4 bases; nucleotides not matched to a gene: 13.